The 18 T cell receptor beta chains given below trace back to one sample, sequenced in a study of CD8+CD57+ T cells in acquired aplastic anemia. The study profiled TCR beta VDJ and CDR3 using genomic DNA as template. TCRdb reprocessed the reads with MiXCR, giving one entry per CDR3 protein. Seen here are some 180,000 distinct CDR3 sequences, about three fifths observed once, and the top ten hold 42%. Flow cytometry had shown expanded CD8+CD57+ cells in the patients chosen for sequencing. The sequenced sample was sorted CD4+, CD8+, or CD8+CD57+ T cells (not recorded which) from PBMCs. These receptor sequences come from a human donor with aplastic anemia.

The chain has TRBV5-1 and TRBJ2-5; TRBD2 matches 13 bases. V was clipped by 2 bases and J by 2 bases; unmatched bases: 6. The CDR3 totals 17 residues. CDR1 SGHRS and CDR2 YFSETQ come from the germline V gene. The CDR3 DNA reads as TGCGCCAGCAGCTTAGGACAACTAGCGGGAGGGCAAGAGACCCAGTACTTC. Protein: CASSLGQLAGGQETQYF.

This clonotype was counted only a few times. The V call is TRBV7-2, the J call TRBJ2-2; possibly TRBD1 or TRBD2 for D (5 bases each). The length of the CDR3 is 15 residues. The germline CDR1 and CDR2 sequences are SGHTA and FQGNSA. Between the trimmed V and J ends, which lost 5 bases and 2 bases, there was a span of 12 bases. The CDR3 is CASSKRDLNTGELFF. CDR3 coding DNA: TGTGCCAGCAGCAAAAGGGACCTCAACACCGGGGAGCTGTTTTTT.

The rearrangement links TRBV10-3 to TRBJ2-1; D possibly corresponds to TRBD1 (5 bases). V was shortened by 7 bases and J by 3 bases, with 10 bases between the two germline ends. The CDR3 extends over 13 amino acids. The germline gives CDR1 ENHRY, CDR2 SYGVKD. CDR3 nucleotide sequence: TGTGCCATCACCATTGACAGCTACAATGAGCAGTTCTTC. Translated, it gives CAITIDSYNEQFF.

This clonotype showed up many times. This chain links TRBV5-4 with TRBJ1-2; TRBD1 matches 11 bases. From germline, CDR1 is SGHNT and CDR2 YYREEE (reference sequence). The CDR3 sequence is 16 residues long. V dropped 4 bases and J dropped 0; count of bases not matched to a gene: 5. DNA for the CDR3: TGTGCCAGCAGCGGGACAGGGGGGCAATCTAACTATGGCTACACCTTC. This translates into CASSGTGGQSNYGYTF.

The CDR3 DNA follows: TGCAGCGTTGTATTGACTCATAGTAGCACAGATACGCAGTATTTT. It specifies CSVVLTHSSTDTQYF. The chain joins TRBV29-1 to TRBJ2-3; D is unresolved. Trimming shortened V by 4 bases and J by 0 bases, and 14 bases separated the two germline ends. The CDR3 extends over 15 amino acids. Germline V lookup: CDR1 SQVTM, CDR2 ANQGSEA.

The chain couples TRBV10-3 to TRBJ1-2; no firm D call. Trimming removed 10 bases at V and 7 bases at J, with 13 bases between. There are 11 residues in the CDR3. CDR1 is ENHRY, CDR2 SYGVKD, per germline. CDR3 protein: CATRAESGYTF. CDR3 nucleotides: TGTGCCACGAGGGCGGAGAGTGGCTACACCTTC.

The rearrangement uses TRBV24-1 and TRBJ2-3, with 9 positions matching TRBD1. V gave up 2 bases and J gave up 5 bases; unmatched junction bases: 7. CDR3 length equals 16 residues. Germline V gene lookup returns CDR1 KGHDR and CDR2 SFDVKD. The CDR3 protein is CATSDSLQGAGDTQYF. In DNA, the CDR3 is TGTGCCACCAGTGATTCCTTACAGGGGGCAGGAGATACGCAGTATTTT.

The CDR3 sequence is CASELAGDLSDTQYF. The CDR3, as DNA: TGTGCCAGCGAGCTAGCGGGGGATTTATCAGATACGCAGTATTTT. V and J are TRBV5-4 and TRBJ2-3, with 10 positions matching TRBD2. This CDR3 is 15 amino acids long. The V segment lost 7 bases and the J segment 4 bases; nucleotides outside the gene matches: 9. Germline V gives CDR1 SGHNT, CDR2 YYREEE (reference sequence).

V usage is TRBV6-2 or TRBV6-3 and J usage is TRBJ1-2; the D gene is possibly TRBD1 (5 bases). This CDR3 is 14 amino acids long. Trimming removed 2 bases from V and 0 bases from J, with 7 bases in between. Germline lookup yields CDR1 MNHEY and CDR2 SVGEGT. The chain's CDR3 is CASSYGGANYGYTF. The CDR3 DNA is TGTGCCAGCAGTTACGGAGGGGCTAACTATGGCTACACCTTC.

The J gene is TRBJ2-1, the V gene TRBV10-2; TRBD2 agrees at 10 bases. The J segment lost 7 bases and the V segment lost 0 bases, leaving 15 bases of the junction unmatched. The CDR3 is 19 amino acids. Germline loops: CDR1 WSHSY, CDR2 SAAADI. The CDR3 region is CASSESSLTAGGPWNEQFF. CDR3 coding DNA: TGCGCCAGCAGTGAGTCGAGCCTCACAGCGGGAGGGCCGTGGAATGAGCAGTTCTTC.

CDR3 DNA sequence: TGTGCCAGCACCAGACAGGGGTTCCACGAGCAGTACTTC. Translating gives CASTRQGFHEQYF. The J gene is TRBJ2-7, the V gene TRBV6-2 or TRBV6-3; TRBD1 agrees at 8 bases. The length of the CDR3 is 13 residues. Germline-derived CDR1 and CDR2 are MNHEY and SVGEGT. Trimming at V came to 7 bases and at J to 5 bases, leaving 7 bases not matched to a gene.

The V and J genes are TRBV9 and TRBJ1-6; D not resolved. The CDR3 has 14 amino acids. V was clipped by 0 bases and J by 6 bases, with 7 bases between them. Germline CDR1 SGDLS, CDR2 YYNGEE. For the CDR3, the DNA is TGTGCCAGCAGCGTAGGTCGGACTAATTCACCCCTCCACTTT. It is translated as CASSVGRTNSPLHF.

This clonotype occurred once. V is TRBV7-9 and J is TRBJ1-2; the D gene is possibly TRBD1 (5 bases). Deletions cut 4 bases from V and 2 bases from J, with 14 bases between. CDR1 is SEHNR, CDR2 FQNEAQ, per germline (reference sequence). The CDR3 sequence is 15 residues long. This CDR3 reads CASSWDGGTNYGYTF. In nucleotides, the CDR3 is TGTGCCAGCAGCTGGGACGGGGGGACCAACTATGGCTACACCTTC.

This clonotype has a handful of counts. V usage is TRBV10-3 and J usage is TRBJ1-1; 7 bases align to TRBD1. The germline gives CDR1 ENHRY, CDR2 SYGVKD. V was pared by 10 bases and J by 2 bases, with 7 bases of the junction left unmatched. This CDR3 comprises 13 residues. The CDR3 protein is CASTPGGNTEAFF. The CDR3 DNA reads TGTGCCAGTACCCCAGGGGGAAACACTGAAGCTTTCTTT.

Details on this clonotype: A much more abundant neighbour one base away suggests this may be a read error. Without the conserved terminal phenylalanine or tryptophan, this CDR3 likely stems from a read error. The chain joins TRBV6-6 to TRBJ1-5; 7 bases fit TRBD1. The CDR3 contains 15 residues. Germline V CDR1 and CDR2: MNHNY, SVGAGI (reference sequence). The V gene end was trimmed by 5 bases and the J gene end by 3 bases; junction bases not matched to a gene: 7. DNA of the CDR3: TGTGCCAGCAGTGAAATACAGGGGTACAATCAGCCCCAGCATTTG. This translates into CASSEIQGYNQPQHL.

This chain joins TRBV19 and TRBJ2-7, with unresolved D. The ends were cut back, 6 bases at V and 3 bases at J, with 6 bases in the middle. The CDR3 length is 11 residues. The germline gives CDR1 LNHDA, CDR2 SQIVND (reference sequence). Here the CDR3 DNA reads TGTGCCAGTAGCACCTTCTACGAGCAGTACTTC. This sequence encodes CASSTFYEQYF.

The CDR3 DNA reads TGCGCCAGCAGCTTGGCCGCGGAGACCGGGGAGCTGTTTTTT. Protein sequence: CASSLAAETGELFF. The chain is built from TRBV5-1 and TRBJ2-2; no reliable D call. This CDR3 comprises 14 residues. Per germline, CDR1 SGHRS and CDR2 YFSETQ. Trimming left V 0 bases short and J 5 bases short, with 8 bases between.

On this clonotype itself: One end of the junction is discordant with germline, which a read error may explain. The V call is TRBV15, the J call TRBJ2-7; 8 bases are a match to TRBD1. Looked up from germline, CDR1 is LNHNV and CDR2 is YYDKDF (reference sequence). The CDR3 has 14 amino acids. In DNA, the CDR3 is TGTGCCACCAGCAGGACCGGGACAGGTAGCGAGCAGAACTTC. This gives the protein CATSRTGTGSEQNF.